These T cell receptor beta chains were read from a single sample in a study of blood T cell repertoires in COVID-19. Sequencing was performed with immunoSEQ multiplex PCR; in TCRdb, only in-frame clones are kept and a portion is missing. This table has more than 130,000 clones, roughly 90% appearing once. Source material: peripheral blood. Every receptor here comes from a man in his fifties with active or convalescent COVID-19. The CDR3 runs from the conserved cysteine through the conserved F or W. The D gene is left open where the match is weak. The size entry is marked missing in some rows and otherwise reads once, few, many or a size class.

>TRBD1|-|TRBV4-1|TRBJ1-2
CASSHTGTGGVYGYTF
TGCGCCAGCAGCCACACCGGGACAGGGGGCGTCTATGGCTACACCTTC
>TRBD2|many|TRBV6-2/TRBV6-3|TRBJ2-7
CASSVLLFQGSGSVSYEQYF
TGTGCCAGCAGCGTTCTCCTTTTCCAAGGTAGCGGGAGCGTCTCCTACGAGCAGTACTTC
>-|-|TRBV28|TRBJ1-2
CASSSGSLGNYGYTF
TGTGCCAGCTCATCGGGGAGCCTGGGGAACTATGGCTACACCTTC
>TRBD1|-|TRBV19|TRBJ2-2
CASSKRTGGGTGELFF
TGTGCCAGTAGTAAAAGGACAGGGGGCGGCACCGGGGAGCTGTTTTTT
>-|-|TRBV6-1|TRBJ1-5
CASSDRDQPQHF
TGTGCCAGCAGTGACCGGGATCAGCCCCAGCATTTT
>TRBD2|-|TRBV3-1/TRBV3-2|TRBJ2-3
CASSQVTGLSGRGDTQYF
TGTGCCAGCAGCCAAGTTACGGGACTCAGCGGGAGAGGAGATACGCAGTATTTT
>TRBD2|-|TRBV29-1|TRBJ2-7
CSAGTSGSEQYF
TGCAGCGCCGGGACTAGCGGGAGCGAGCAGTACTTC
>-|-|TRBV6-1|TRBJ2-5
CASSEDLRLETQYF
TGTGCCAGCAGTGAAGATCTGAGGTTGGAGACCCAGTACTTC
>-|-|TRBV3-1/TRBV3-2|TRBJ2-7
CASSQGQITTYEQYF
TGTGCCAGCAGCCAAGGGCAGATCACCACCTACGAGCAGTACTTC
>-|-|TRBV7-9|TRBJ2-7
CASVLGNRGYEQYF
TGTGCCAGCGTCCTAGGGAATCGGGGGTACGAGCAGTACTTC
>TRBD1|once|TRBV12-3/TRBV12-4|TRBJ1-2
CASSLGTGSGYTF
TGTGCCAGCAGTTTAGGGACAGGGAGCGGCTACACCTTC
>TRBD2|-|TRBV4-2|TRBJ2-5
CASSQDSLAGGPWETQYF
TGTGCCAGCAGCCAAGATAGCCTAGCGGGAGGGCCTTGGGAGACCCAGTACTTC
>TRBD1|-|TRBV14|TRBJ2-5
CASSPWTGQETQYF
TGTGCCAGCAGCCCCTGGACAGGGCAAGAGACCCAGTACTTC
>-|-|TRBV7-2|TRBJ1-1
CASSSRIGAERTEAFF
TGTGCCAGCAGCTCCCGGATAGGAGCGGAGAGGACTGAAGCTTTCTTT
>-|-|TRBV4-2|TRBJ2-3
CASSQDGVRYTDTQYF
TGTGCCAGCAGCCAAGATGGTGTCAGATACACAGATACGCAGTATTTT
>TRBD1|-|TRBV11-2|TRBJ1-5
CASSAGTGGNQPQHF
TGTGCCAGCAGCGCCGGGACAGGGGGCAATCAGCCCCAGCATTTT
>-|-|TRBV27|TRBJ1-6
CASRSMGGGSSPLHF
TGTGCCAGCAGGTCCATGGGGGGTGGGAGCTCACCCCTCCACTTT
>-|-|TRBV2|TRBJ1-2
CASSETAFYGYTF
TGTGCCAGCAGTGAGACAGCCTTCTATGGCTACACCTTC
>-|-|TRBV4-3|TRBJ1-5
CASSRQFLRTNSNQPQHF
TGCGCCAGCAGCCGCCAGTTCCTCAGGACAAATAGCAATCAGCCCCAGCATTTT
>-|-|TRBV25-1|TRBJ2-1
CASSILRSSYNEQFF
TGTGCCAGCAGCATACTACGGAGCTCCTACAATGAGCAGTTCTTC
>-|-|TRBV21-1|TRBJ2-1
CASRSGSGDEQFF
TGTGCCAGCCGCAGCGGGAGCGGGGATGAGCAGTTCTTC
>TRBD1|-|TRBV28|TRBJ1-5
CASRDGDRGGDQPQHF
TGTGCCAGCAGGGATGGCGACAGGGGAGGCGATCAGCCCCAGCATTTT
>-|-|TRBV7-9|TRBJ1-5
CASSPGGEYSNQPQHF
TGTGCCAGCAGCCCCGGGGGGGAATATAGCAATCAGCCCCAGCATTTT
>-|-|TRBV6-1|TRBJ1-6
CASSEQEGSPLHF
TGTGCCAGCAGTGAACAAGAGGGCTCGCCCCTCCACTTT
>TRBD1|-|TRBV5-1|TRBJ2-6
CASSEGAISGANVLTF
TGCGCCAGCAGCGAGGGGGCCATCTCTGGGGCCAACGTCCTGACTTTC
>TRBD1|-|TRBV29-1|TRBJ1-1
CSVRDRAFSEAFF
TGCAGCGTTCGGGACAGGGCATTCTCGGAAGCTTTCTTT
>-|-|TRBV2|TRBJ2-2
CASSVRDGAGELFF
TGTGCCAGCAGTGTGAGGGATGGGGCCGGGGAGCTGTTTTTT
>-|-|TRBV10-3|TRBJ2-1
CAISESMERSSGYNEQFF
TGTGCCATCAGTGAGTCGATGGAGAGGTCGAGTGGCTACAATGAGCAGTTCTTC
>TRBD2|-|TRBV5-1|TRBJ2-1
CASSTEFSGRGYHEQFF
TGCGCCAGCAGCACCGAATTTAGCGGGAGGGGGTACCATGAGCAGTTCTTC
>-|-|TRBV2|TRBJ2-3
CATSTATQYF
TGTGCCACATCGACAGCTACGCAGTATTTT
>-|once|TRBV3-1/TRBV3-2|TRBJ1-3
CASSSRRGSGNTIYF
TGTGCCAGCAGCTCCCGAAGGGGCTCTGGAAACACCATATATTTT
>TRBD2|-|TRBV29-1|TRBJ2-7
CSVWGGLKQYF
TGCAGCGTCTGGGGGGGTTTAAAGCAGTACTTC
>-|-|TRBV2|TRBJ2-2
CASSYSSNTGELFF
TGTGCCAGCAGTTATAGTTCGAACACCGGGGAGCTGTTTTTT
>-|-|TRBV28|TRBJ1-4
CASQPSFAGLFF
TGTGCCAGCCAACCTTCCTTCGCAGGGCTGTTTTTT
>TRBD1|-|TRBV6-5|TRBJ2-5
CASTKGQLQETQYF
TGTGCCAGCACAAAGGGACAGCTCCAAGAGACCCAGTACTTC
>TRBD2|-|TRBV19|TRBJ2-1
CASSRGDRLAGNEQFF
TGTGCCAGTAGCCGGGGAGATCGACTAGCTGGCAATGAGCAGTTCTTC
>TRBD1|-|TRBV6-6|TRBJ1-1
CASSYSGTGSTEAFF
TGTGCCAGCAGTTACTCGGGGACAGGGAGCACTGAAGCTTTCTTT
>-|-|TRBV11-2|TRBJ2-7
CASSLELANYEQYF
TGTGCCAGCAGCTTAGAACTAGCTAACTACGAGCAGTACTTC
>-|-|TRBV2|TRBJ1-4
CASTGILGGEKLFF
TGTGCCAGCACCGGGATCCTGGGAGGAGAAAAACTGTTTTTT
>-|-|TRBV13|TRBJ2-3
CASSLSPSTDTQYF
TGTGCCAGCAGCTTAAGCCCCAGCACAGATACGCAGTATTTT
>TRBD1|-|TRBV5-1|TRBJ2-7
CASSPDRGPREQYF
TGCGCCAGCAGCCCCGACAGGGGGCCCCGGGAGCAGTACTTC
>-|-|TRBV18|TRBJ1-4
CASSTGFGEKLFF
TGTGCCAGCTCAACAGGGTTTGGTGAAAAACTGTTTTTT
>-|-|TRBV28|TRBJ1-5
CASGGGYSNQPQHF
TGTGCCAGCGGGGGGGGGTATAGCAATCAGCCCCAGCATTTT
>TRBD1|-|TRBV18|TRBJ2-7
CASSHGQGVNYEQYF
TGTGCCAGCTCACACGGACAGGGGGTAAACTACGAGCAGTACTTC
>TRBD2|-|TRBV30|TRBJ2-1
CAWRRLAGEEGEQFF
TGTGCCTGGAGGAGACTAGCGGGAGAAGAAGGTGAGCAGTTCTTC
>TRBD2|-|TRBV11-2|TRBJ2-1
CASSSGLAGGNEQFF
TGTGCCAGCAGCTCGGGACTAGCGGGAGGAAATGAGCAGTTCTTC
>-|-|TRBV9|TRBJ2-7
CASSVGTKGDEQYF
TGTGCCAGCAGCGTAGGAACCAAGGGGGACGAGCAGTACTTC
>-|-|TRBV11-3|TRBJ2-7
CASSFGGYEQYF
TGTGCCAGCAGCTTCGGGGGTTACGAGCAGTACTTC
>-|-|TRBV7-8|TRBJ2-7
CASSLAGGAVIDEKQYF
TGTGCCAGCAGCTTAGCGGGGGGAGCGGTTATAGACGAAAAGCAGTACTTC